These 10 T cell receptor beta chains were all obtained from the same sample, sequenced in a study of CD8 T cells in ankylosing spondylitis. Study results and limitations: Blood of patients with ankylosing spondylitis appeared to be characterized by a TCR beta motif of several highly homologous variants.

No antigens are known for them. One entry per CDR3 protein, called by TCRdb with MiXCR from the 5' RACE reads. The sample has roughly 700,000 distinct CDR3 sequences, under 20% seen once. The sequenced material came from blood, either unsorted or a sorted T cell fraction (not recorded which). These receptors were taken from a male donor with ankylosing spondylitis.

V is TRBV10-3 and J is TRBJ2-5, with 9 bases aligning to TRBD1. V gave up 0 bases and J gave up 5 bases; unmatched junction bases: 7. The CDR3 length is 16 residues. Germline CDR1 ENHRY, CDR2 SYGVKD. DNA of the CDR3: TGTGCCATCAGTGAGTCTAAGGACAGGGGTTTCGAGACCCAGTACTTC. It is translated as CAISESKDRGFETQYF.

This clonotype came up a few times. The J gene is TRBJ2-3, the V gene TRBV16, with 9 nucleotides matching TRBD1. Germline CDR1 KGHSY, CDR2 FQNENV. CDR3 size: 18 residues. Trimming cost V 1 base and J 5 bases; bases outside gene matches: 13. CDR3: CASSQFPATGGAEDTQYF. The CDR3 nucleotides are TGTGCCAGCAGCCAATTTCCTGCCACAGGGGGCGCGGAAGATACGCAGTATTTT.

The V and J genes are TRBV12-3 or TRBV12-4 and TRBJ1-4, with D hard to call. V lost 0 bases and J lost 3, with 14 bases in between. The CDR3 runs 17 residues. The CDR3 DNA reads TGTGCCAGCAGTTTAGCTCCTTATTACGGGGCTAATGAAAAACTGTTTTTT. This encodes CASSLAPYYGANEKLFF.

The J gene is TRBJ2-3, the V gene TRBV7-9, with D maybe TRBD1 (6 bases). Germline values: CDR1 SEHNR, CDR2 FQNEAQ (reference sequence). V dropped 2 bases and J dropped 1 base, with 13 bases sitting between them. The CDR3 is made up of 16 amino acids. The CDR3 spells CASSLSRGKRTDTQYF. The CDR3 DNA is TGTGCCAGCAGCTTAAGCAGGGGAAAACGCACAGATACGCAGTATTTT. The full variable domain, with the rest looked up from reference TRBV7-9 and TRBJ2-3, is DTGVSQNPRHKITKRGQNVTFRCDPISEHNRLYWYRQTLGQGPEFLTYFQNEAQLEKSRLLSDRFSAERPKGSFSTLEIQRTEQGDSAMYLCASSLSRGKRTDTQYFGPGTRLTVL.

There are a few counts of this clonotype. The V call is TRBV20-1, the J call TRBJ2-7, with TRBD1 matching over 9 bases. The CDR3 has 15 amino acids. Per germline, CDR1 DFQATT and CDR2 SNEGSKA (reference sequence). The junction had 7 bases not matched to a gene; V was cut back by 1 base and J by 3 bases. The CDR3 DNA follows: TGCAGTGCTAGAGGCCCGGGACAGGGCTACTACGAGCAGTACTTC. Its translation: CSARGPGQGYYEQYF.

This chain links TRBV30 with TRBJ2-7; perhaps TRBD1 as D (6 bases). The CDR3 sequence is 15 residues long. In germline, CDR1 is GTSNPN, CDR2 SVGIG (reference sequence). Deletions cut 0 bases from V and 0 bases from J, with 12 bases between. The CDR3 DNA reads as TGTGCCTGGAGTGTGGACAGCGCGAGCTCCTACGAGCAGTACTTC. This codes for CAWSVDSASSYEQYF.

This clonotype appeared many times. The gene calls are TRBV12-3 or TRBV12-4 and TRBJ2-2; D not certain. Trimming pared 7 bases from V and 4 bases from J, leaving 7 bases between. CDR3 length: 12 amino acids. In DNA, the CDR3 is TGTGCCAGCACTCCGGGCACCGGGGAGCTGTTTTTT. This codes for CASTPGTGELFF.

This rearrangement joins TRBV9 to TRBJ1-5; maybe TRBD1 (5 bases). Germline CDR1 reads SGDLS; CDR2 reads YYNGEE. V lost 0 bases and J 2 bases, leaving 9 bases between the germline ends. The CDR3 runs 15 residues. The CDR3 DNA follows: TGTGCCAGCAGCGTAGAGGGGAACCGCAATCAGCCCCAGCATTTT. Translated: CASSVEGNRNQPQHF.

The V gene is TRBV3-1, the J gene TRBJ1-1, with 8 bases identical to TRBD1. The CDR3 consists of 15 residues. Per germline, CDR1 LGHDT and CDR2 YNNKEL (reference sequence). V lost 3 bases, J lost 1 base, and 4 bases stayed unmatched. The CDR3 bases are TGTGCCAGCAGCCAGCTAGGGACAGGGAACACTGAAGCTTTCTTT. Protein: CASSQLGTGNTEAFF. The whole variable domain, remainder taken from reference TRBV3-1 and TRBJ1-1, is DTAVSQTPKYLVTQMGNDKSIKCEQNLGHDTMYWYKQDSKKFLKIMFSYNNKELIINETVPNRFSPKSPDKAHLNLHINSLELGDSAVYFCASSQLGTGNTEAFFGQGTRLTVV.

The chain uses TRBV12-3 or TRBV12-4 and TRBJ2-3, with 8 nucleotides matching TRBD2. The ends lost 3 bases at V and 2 bases at J; junction bases unmatched: 10. The CDR3 is made up of 17 amino acids. CDR3 nucleotide sequence: TGTGCCAGCAGTTTTCGGCGGGGGGCGGAAATCACAGATACGCAGTATTTT. Amino acids: CASSFRRGAEITDTQYF.